This T cell receptor (beta chain) was identified in a study of T cell clonotyping in hematopoietic cell transplantation. Study observations and caveats: Graft donor and pretransplant recipient Inverse Simpson Index values predicted broader posttransplant TCR diversity.

Time point meaning: recipient sample about 28 days before transplant, after cytoreduction. About this clone itself: The antigen is not known.

Generated by immunoSEQ multiplex PCR, the TCRdb table keeps only in-frame clones and is missing some. Here the sample spans 9,500 to 14,000 clones, 92% being singletons. Trimming left V 2 bases short and J 3 bases short, with 14 bases between. CDR1 and CDR2 from the germline V gene are MNHEY and SMNVEV (reference sequence). This CDR3 contains 15 residues. The clonotype originates from a woman between 40 and 55 years old with acute myeloid leukemia. Some clones in this sample may be carry-over from other donors' samples. The sample consisted of peripheral blood mononuclear cells, taken before stem cell transplant. The chain has TRBV27 and TRBJ2-7; unclear D gene. The DNA of the CDR3 is TGTGCCAGCAGTTTAAGGGCAGTCGGGTACTACGAGCAGTACTTC. Translating it yields CASSLRAVGYYEQYF.